The clone carrying this T cell receptor beta chain was seen more than once but under ten times. The antigen is not known. The data belong to a study of Ad26.COV2.S vaccination and SARS-CoV-2 variants. As for the study in general: Participants got Ad26.COV2.S intramuscularly, once or twice 56 days apart.

Points from the study as a whole: Ad26.COV2.S recipients had broader spike-specific TCRs (P = 0.0014). From the TCR breadth and depth analyses, total T cell responses may have been underestimated.

V trimming: 7 bases; J trimming: 5 bases; junction bases outside the gene matches: 17. The CDR3 totals 17 residues. The V gene's germline CDR1 is MNHEY and CDR2 SMNVEV (reference sequence). This sample's treatment: 15 to 20 received Ad26.COV2.S at low or high dose, single or two shots; roughly five received placebo; per-sample allocation not given. Sample collection was performed on day 63 after the first vaccine or placebo injection. Built on an Ad26 vector, the vaccine expressed Wuhan-strain SARS-CoV-2 spike. The repertoire was sequenced with immunoSEQ multiplex PCR; TCRdb's copy has only in-frame clones and lacks some. The data show more than 400,000 clones, about nine tenths seen once.

V and J are TRBV27 and TRBJ2-7, with TRBD2 matching 10 bases. This sequence originates from a person between 18 and 59 years old who received the Ad26.COV2.S COVID-19 vaccine or a placebo. The sample consisted of peripheral blood, taken in a trial of Ad26.COV2.S vaccine versus placebo. The CDR3 protein is CASMRASGSRRVHEQYF. CDR3 in DNA: TGTGCCAGCATGAGGGCTAGCGGGAGTAGGAGAGTACACGAGCAGTACTTC.